Below are 5 T cell receptor beta chains sequenced from a single sample in a study of pediatric ulcerative colitis. Rectal tissue came from one to two pinch biopsies taken at colonoscopy. Sequenced by immunoSEQ multiplex PCR; TCRdb stores in-frame clones only, minus some. In the table there are fewer than 20,000 clones, approximately 80% of which are singletons. What was sequenced was gut tissue. These receptors all stem from a boy between 10 and 17 years old who was a control in a study of pediatric ulcerative colitis.

This clone has just one count. The J gene is TRBJ2-5, the V gene TRBV19; TRBD1 agrees at 8 bases. The CDR3 extends over 14 amino acids. V gave up 4 bases and J gave up 4 bases; unmatched junction bases: 5. Germline V gene sequence: CDR1 LNHDA, CDR2 SQIVND (reference sequence). The CDR3 DNA sequence: TGTGCCAGTAGTAAGTCAGGGGGCGGAGAGACCCAGTACTTC. Translated: CASSKSGGGETQYF.

This chain uses TRBV25-1 with TRBJ1-4, with D tentatively TRBD1 (6 bases). With 2 bases removed from V and 7 bases from J, the gap between germline ends came to 11 bases. The length of the CDR3 is 14 residues. Germline assignment: CDR1 MGHDK and CDR2 SYGVNS. Here the CDR3 DNA reads TGTGCCAGCAGTGAAGCAGGGGAGGGTGAAAAACTGTTTTTT. This encodes CASSEAGEGEKLFF.

The chain links TRBV5-1 to TRBJ2-5; a possible D gene is TRBD1 (5 bases). The CDR3 is 15 amino acids. The V end lost 0 bases, the J end lost 2 bases, and 11 bases lay between the germline ends. CDR1 SGHRS and CDR2 YFSETQ come from the germline V gene. This chain's CDR3 is CASSLALDRQETQYF. For the CDR3, the DNA is TGCGCCAGCAGCTTGGCACTCGACAGACAAGAGACCCAGTACTTC.

V usage is TRBV9 and J usage is TRBJ2-3, with 10 nucleotides matching TRBD2. Germline trimming cut 4 bases from V and 6 bases from J; bases unmatched to any gene: 8. The CDR3 loop spans 15 amino acids. Germline CDR1 reads SGDLS; CDR2 reads YYNGEE. The CDR3 loop is CASSLSGGAYDTQYF. DNA of the CDR3: TGTGCCAGCAGCCTCAGCGGGGGGGCCTATGATACGCAGTATTTT.

The chain carries TRBV6-1 and TRBJ2-1, with D possibly TRBD1 on 6 matching bases. The V gene's germline CDR1 is MNHNS and CDR2 SASEGT. V lost 0 bases and J lost 7, with 13 bases in between. The CDR3 totals 15 residues. The CDR3 DNA follows: TGTGCCAGCAGTGAAGCCGGGACATATGAGAATGAGCAGTTCTTC. This sequence encodes CASSEAGTYENEQFF.